These 32 T cell receptor beta chains share one sample of origin, sequenced in a study of shared clonotypes between healthy human individuals (TCRdb year 2020). Receptor amplification or capture employed the immunoSEQ multiplex PCR assay. TCRdb's version of the immuneACCESS table is confined to in-frame rearrangements and falls short of the full clone set. An unresolved V gene accounts for under half of the shortfall where checked; the remainder is of unknown origin. This sample is represented by 2 million to 3 million clones; under 95% of them were singletons. Roughly 0.39% of the sample is held by the ten biggest clonotypes. Sequenced input: naive CD4+ T cells from PBMCs. This specimen's cell subset or site label, per the study, means: CD45RA+ positively selected. These receptors originate from a man younger than 35 in good health. Some clones in this sample may be carry-over from other donors' samples.

The chain couples TRBV5-1 to TRBJ2-7; 9 nucleotides match TRBD2. The CDR3 length is 17 residues. Per the germline V gene, CDR1 is SGHRS and CDR2 is YFSETQ. V dropped 4 bases and J dropped 4; count of bases not matched to a gene: 15. The CDR3 DNA reads as TGCGCCAGCAGCCGAGGAGGCGGGGGACTAGCCCCATACGAGCAGTACTTC. It codes for CASSRGGGGLAPYEQYF.

J is TRBJ2-3 and V is TRBV10-3; 12 nucleotides match TRBD2. Germline CDR1 is ENHRY and CDR2 is SYGVKD. J gave up 0 bases and V 11 bases, and 3 bases lay outside the gene matches. CDR3 size: 14 residues. The CDR3: CAFGTSGSTDTQYF. As DNA, the CDR3 is TGTGCCTTCGGGACTAGCGGGAGCACAGATACGCAGTATTTT.

This chain uses TRBV7-3 with TRBJ2-1; perhaps TRBD2 as D (5 bases). V was shortened by 5 bases and J by 9 bases, with 14 bases between the two germline ends. This CDR3 has 13 amino acids. Looked up from germline, CDR1 is SGHTA and CDR2 is FQGTGA. The CDR3 reads CASSTTPSTEQFF. CDR3 nucleotide sequence: TGTGCCAGCAGCACAACACCTAGCACTGAGCAGTTCTTC.

The chain carries TRBV6-6 and TRBJ1-3, with 7 bases matching TRBD1. The length of the CDR3 is 15 residues. Trimming at V came to 5 bases and at J to 2 bases, leaving 6 bases not matched to a gene. CDR1 is MNHNY and CDR2 is SVGAGI in the germline V gene (reference sequence). CDR3 sequence (DNA): TGTGCCAGCAGTCCGACAGGGAGGCCTGGAAACACCATATATTTT. Its protein product is CASSPTGRPGNTIYF.

This chain uses TRBV5-1 with TRBJ2-3; possibly TRBD2 for D (6 bases). CDR3 length: 15 residues. V lost 0 bases and J 0 bases, leaving 8 bases between the germline ends. Looked up from germline, CDR1 is SGHRS and CDR2 is YFSETQ. Written as DNA, the CDR3 is TGCGCCAGCAGCTTGGCGGGGGAAAGCACAGATACGCAGTATTTT. Its translation is CASSLAGESTDTQYF.

The sample holds one count of this clone. The V and J genes are TRBV9 and TRBJ2-3, with no clear D. Germline values: CDR1 SGDLS, CDR2 YYNGEE. The CDR3 has 14 residues. The V end lost 4 bases, the J end lost 6 bases, and 15 bases lay between the germline ends. In nucleotides, the CDR3 is TGTGCCAGCAGCTTCGGGCCAAGCCCGGATACGCAGTATTTT. This codes for CASSFGPSPDTQYF.

Points on this clone: The sample contains more than one DNA sequence encoding this CDR3. The chain joins TRBV30 to TRBJ2-7, with D perhaps TRBD2 (7 bases). The CDR3 runs to 14 residues. CDR1 GTSNPN and CDR2 SVGIG come from the germline V gene (reference sequence). Trimming shortened V by 0 bases and J by 2 bases, and 11 bases separated the two germline ends. CDR3 sequence (DNA): TGTGCCTGGAGTGTAGGGGGGGTTACCTACGAGCAGTACTTC. Amino acids: CAWSVGGVTYEQYF.

This chain links TRBV4-2 with TRBJ2-5; 10 nucleotides line up with TRBD2. The CDR3 covers 17 residues. The germline CDR1 and CDR2 sequences are LGHNA and YNFKEQ. The trim removed 0 bases at V and 4 bases at J, leaving 8 bases unmatched. The CDR3 DNA reads as TGTGCCAGCAGCCAAGAATGGGGGACTAGCGAGATAGAGACCCAGTACTTC. Protein: CASSQEWGTSEIETQYF.

The chain combines TRBV29-1 with TRBJ2-3; 7 bases fit TRBD2. This CDR3 has 14 residues. The ends lost 1 base at V and 1 base at J; junction bases unmatched: 2. Germline CDR1 reads SQVTM; CDR2 reads ANQGSEA. CDR3 amino acids: CSVEGGSRTDTQYF. Written as DNA, the CDR3 is TGCAGCGTTGAAGGCGGGAGCCGCACAGATACGCAGTATTTT.

The count of this clone is one. This chain connects TRBV2 to TRBJ1-3, with D perhaps matching TRBD1 (5 bases). CDR3 size: 12 residues. Germline V gene sequence: CDR1 SNHLY, CDR2 FYNNEI. The V and J ends lost 9 bases and 1 base respectively, with 7 bases between them. The CDR3: CASQGSGNTIYF. CDR3 DNA: TGTGCCAGTCAGGGATCTGGAAACACCATATATTTT.

The rearrangement joins TRBV5-4 to TRBJ2-1; D is perhaps TRBD1 (6 bases). V was clipped by 4 bases and J by 6 bases, with 17 bases between them. CDR3 length: 15 residues. Germline CDR1 and CDR2: SGHNT and YYREEE (reference sequence). This CDR3 reads CASSVPSGGGNEQFF. In DNA form, the CDR3 reads TGTGCCAGCAGCGTCCCTAGTGGGGGCGGCAATGAGCAGTTCTTC.

CDR3 coding DNA: TGTGCCAGCAGCCCCCGAGCTTCGAGGGCCCGGTATGAGCAGTTCTTC. It is translated as CASSPRASRARYEQFF. The chain has TRBV9 and TRBJ2-1; weak D call: TRBD2 (5 bases). Trimming removed 4 bases from V and 8 bases from J, with 22 bases in between. The V gene's germline CDR1 is SGDLS and CDR2 YYNGEE. The CDR3 spans 16 residues.

V and J are TRBV7-3 and TRBJ2-2; weak D call: TRBD1 (5 bases). CDR1 is SGHTA and CDR2 is FQGTGA in the germline V gene. V was pared by 5 bases and J by 3 bases, with 13 bases between. This CDR3 has 15 amino acids. The CDR3 spells CASSLMGLDTGELFF. CDR3 sequence (DNA): TGTGCCAGCAGCCTAATGGGGCTCGACACCGGGGAGCTGTTTTTT.

This sequence joins TRBV6-5 and TRBJ2-3; 8 bases line up with TRBD1. Losses at the gene ends were 2 bases for V and 1 base for J; bases not matched to a gene: 2. The germline gives CDR1 MNHEY, CDR2 SVGAGI. This CDR3 is 15 amino acids long. The DNA for the CDR3 is TGTGCCAGCAGTTACGGGGGACAGGGCACAGATACGCAGTATTTT. It is translated as CASSYGGQGTDTQYF.

The rearrangement uses TRBV28 and TRBJ1-2; 10 nucleotides match TRBD1. Germline assignment: CDR1 MDHEN and CDR2 SYDVKM. This CDR3 has 16 amino acids. The V segment lost 4 bases and the J segment 4 bases; nucleotides outside the gene matches: 9. CDR3 sequence: CASSSQTGGFGYGYTF. In nucleotides, the CDR3 is TGTGCCAGCAGTTCACAGACAGGGGGCTTCGGCTATGGCTACACCTTC.

This chain links TRBV7-3 with TRBJ2-3, with D tentatively TRBD2 (6 bases). Germline CDR1 reads SGHTA; CDR2 reads FQGTGA. The CDR3 contains 16 residues. V lost 1 base and J lost 5, with 16 bases in between. The CDR3 reads CASSLNPGGGGDTQYF. CDR3 DNA sequence: TGTGCCAGCAGCTTAAACCCCGGGGGTGGGGGAGATACGCAGTATTTT. Looking up the rest from reference TRBV7-3 and TRBJ2-3 gives the full variable domain: GAGVSQTPSNKVTEKGKYVELRCDPISGHTALYWYRQSLGQGPEFLIYFQGTGAADDSGLPNDRFFAVRPEGSVSTLKIQRTERGDSAVYLCASSLNPGGGGDTQYFGPGTRLTVL.

V gene TRBV5-4 combines with J gene TRBJ2-3; TRBD1 is a possible D gene (6 bases). Germline V gene data show CDR1 as SGHNT and CDR2 as YYREEE (reference sequence). The CDR3 has 13 amino acids. The germline V and J ends were trimmed by 4 bases and 3 bases, with 9 bases remaining between them. The CDR3 region is CASSMDRTDTQYF. CDR3 coding DNA: TGTGCCAGCAGCATGGACAGAACAGATACGCAGTATTTT. The complete variable domain, with remaining parts taken from reference TRBV5-4 and TRBJ2-3, reads ETGVTQSPTHLIKTRGQQVTLRCSSQSGHNTVSWYQQALGQGPQFIFQYYREEENGRGNFPPRFSGLQFPNYSSELNVNALELDDSALYLCASSMDRTDTQYFGPGTRLTVL.

This clone was detected once. This chain uses TRBV30 with TRBJ2-2; maybe TRBD1 (5 bases). Germline V lookup: CDR1 GTSNPN, CDR2 SVGIG (reference sequence). The ends were cut back, 5 bases at V and 7 bases at J, with 11 bases in the middle. The CDR3 is 12 residues long. The CDR3 DNA is TGTGCCTGGGGTAGGGGTCTCGGGGAGCTGTTTTTT. Its protein is CAWGRGLGELFF. The variable domain in full, completed from reference TRBV30 and TRBJ2-2, reads SQTIHQWPATLVQPVGSPLSLECTVEGTSNPNLYWYRQAAGRGLQLLFYSVGIGQISSEVPQNLSASRPQDRQFILSSKKLLLSDSGFYLCAWGRGLGELFFGEGSRLTVL.

In DNA, the CDR3 is TGTGCCAGCAGCTCCAAACACCCGGGCCGGACTAGCGATTACAATGAGCAGTTCTTC. This codes for CASSSKHPGRTSDYNEQFF. The V and J genes are TRBV21-1 and TRBJ2-1; whether TRBD2, the table's D call, matches the DNA was not checked. TRBV21-1 is shown as a pseudogene. CDR3 size: 19 residues.

The rearrangement uses TRBV28 and TRBJ1-2; 11 bases match TRBD1. Germline CDR1 MDHEN, CDR2 SYDVKM. With 5 bases clipped from V and 7 bases from J, the junction kept 9 bases outside the gene matches. This CDR3 spans 15 amino acids. The CDR3 DNA sequence: TGTGCCAGCAGTCTCCAGGGACAGGGGGTCGCTGGCTACACCTTC. Its protein is CASSLQGQGVAGYTF.

The chain has TRBV6-5 and TRBJ2-6, with a weak D call TRBD1 (6 bases). Trimming took off 6 bases at V and 4 bases at J, with 13 bases between the two ends. This CDR3 has 15 amino acids. Germline V gene data show CDR1 as MNHEY and CDR2 as SVGAGI. CDR3: CASSGTGLGANVLTF. For the CDR3, the DNA is TGTGCCAGCAGCGGCACAGGGCTCGGGGCCAACGTCCTGACTTTC.

The chain has TRBV7-2 and TRBJ2-3; maybe TRBD1 (5 bases). From germline, CDR1 is SGHTA and CDR2 FQGNSA. The V gene lost 2 bases and the J gene lost 1 base, with 13 bases spanning the gap. CDR3 length: 16 residues. CDR3 loop: CASSLNGQGRTDTQYF. CDR3 sequence (DNA): TGTGCCAGCAGCTTAAATGGGCAGGGTCGCACAGATACGCAGTATTTT.

With regard to this clone: A junction boundary mismatches the germline segment, possibly from a read error. The gene calls are TRBV2 and TRBJ1-2; 8 bases are a match to TRBD1. The CDR3 runs to 13 residues. The V gene's germline CDR1 is SNHLY and CDR2 FYNNEI. This chain's CDR3 is CASSGGTGPLAKF. The CDR3 DNA is TGTGCCAGCAGTGGCGGGACAGGCCCTCTGGCGAAGTTC.

The genes are TRBV28 and TRBJ2-7; tentatively, D is TRBD1 or TRBD2 (6 bases each). The CDR3 runs 11 residues. Germline assignment: CDR1 MDHEN and CDR2 SYDVKM. This CDR3 is CAEGRGREQYF. DNA of the CDR3: TGTGCGGAGGGCAGGGGACGCGAGCAGTACTTC.

V usage is TRBV7-6 and J usage is TRBJ2-7, with D possibly TRBD2 on 6 matching bases. V was cut by 5 bases and J by 6 bases, with 17 bases left in between. There are 14 residues in the CDR3. Germline CDR1 is SGHVS and CDR2 is FNYEAQ. This CDR3 reads CASSLGSAVGEQYF. The CDR3 DNA is TGTGCCAGCAGCCTCGGGAGCGCGGTGGGCGAGCAGTACTTC.

The J gene is TRBJ1-2, the V gene TRBV9, with 7 bases lining up with TRBD1. The CDR3 extends over 16 amino acids. Losses at the gene ends were 7 bases for V and 7 bases for J; bases not matched to a gene: 19. Germline assignment: CDR1 SGDLS and CDR2 YYNGEE. CDR3 sequence (DNA): TGTGCCAGCGGACGCAGGGGGACAACCCCAACCGGTGGCTACACCTTC. This codes for CASGRRGTTPTGGYTF.

This clone was counted between two and nine times. The same CDR3 can be traced to other DNA sequences in this sample. The genes are TRBV5-1 and TRBJ1-1; D remains unclear. The CDR3 sequence is 14 residues long. CDR1 and CDR2 from the germline V gene are SGHRS and YFSETQ. The V end lost 0 bases, the J end lost 2 bases, and 8 bases lay between the germline ends. The CDR3 DNA reads TGCGCCAGCAGCTTGGAGTCCGGAAACACTGAAGCTTTCTTT. This codes for CASSLESGNTEAFF.

The chain employs TRBV5-6 and TRBJ1-6; D gene ambiguous. The CDR3 has 13 residues. Germline V gives CDR1 SGHDT, CDR2 YYEEEE. Trimming pared 2 bases from V and 7 bases from J, leaving 7 bases between. The chain's CDR3 is CASSFPGNSPLHF. DNA of the CDR3: TGTGCCAGCAGCTTCCCCGGGAATTCACCCCTCCACTTT.

J is TRBJ2-4 and V is TRBV19; TRBD1 or TRBD2 may be the D gene (5 bases each). This CDR3 spans 16 amino acids. The germline V gene encodes CDR1 LNHDA and CDR2 SQIVND (reference sequence). The V gene lost 0 bases and the J gene lost 1 base, with 10 bases spanning the gap. This CDR3 is CASSIERGLAKNIQYF. The CDR3 DNA is TGTGCCAGTAGTATAGAGAGGGGTCTGGCCAAAAACATTCAGTACTTC.

V usage is TRBV19 and J usage is TRBJ1-5, with D possibly TRBD1 on 5 matching bases. Trimming stripped 11 bases from V and 3 bases from J, with 17 bases between. The germline CDR1 and CDR2 sequences are LNHDA and SQIVND (reference sequence). The CDR3 sequence is 14 residues long. The CDR3 loop reads CAAPTWGVNQPQHF. For the CDR3, the DNA is TGTGCCGCCCCAACGTGGGGGGTCAATCAGCCCCAGCATTTT.

The chain couples TRBV6-5 to TRBJ1-2; no reliable D call. This CDR3 comprises 14 residues. CDR1 is MNHEY and CDR2 is SVGAGI in the germline V gene. V lost 0 bases, J lost 0 bases, and 5 bases lay in between. Here the CDR3 DNA reads TGTGCCAGCAGTTACTCGGCAGCTAACTATGGCTACACCTTC. Translation: CASSYSAANYGYTF.

This clone was seen a single time. The chain employs TRBV5-1 and TRBJ2-1; possible D gene TRBD1, 6 bases. CDR1 SGHRS and CDR2 YFSETQ come from the germline V gene. CDR3 length: 14 amino acids. Trimming stripped 4 bases from V and 8 bases from J, with 16 bases between. The DNA for the CDR3 is TGCGCCAGCAGCAGTAACCACAGGGACGATGAGCAGTTCTTC. Its protein is CASSSNHRDDEQFF.